A single sample gave rise to the 18 T cell receptor beta chains below, sequenced in a study of blood T cell repertoires in COVID-19. The table came from immunoSEQ multiplex PCR; TCRdb's copy has only in-frame clones and leaves some out. Here the sample spans under 100,000 clones, 80% to 90% being singletons. Sequenced input: peripheral blood. These receptors came from a human donor in a cohort sampled during active COVID-19.

J is TRBJ1-2 and V is TRBV28, with 8 bases identical to TRBD1. Germline trimming cut 7 bases from V and 8 bases from J; bases unmatched to any gene: 9. The CDR3 has 13 amino acids. Germline V gene lookup returns CDR1 MDHEN and CDR2 SYDVKM. CDR3 region: CASIKDRVKGYTF. CDR3 bases: TGTGCCAGCATCAAGGACAGGGTGAAAGGCTACACCTTC.

This sequence joins TRBV11-2 and TRBJ1-5, with TRBD1 matching over 7 bases. V lost 1 base to trimming and J lost 1 base; unmatched junction nucleotides: 4. The CDR3 is made up of 16 amino acids. CDR1 and CDR2 (germline): SGHAT, FQNNGV. CDR3 residues: CASSLGAGGSNQPQHF. DNA for the CDR3: TGTGCCAGCAGCTTAGGGGCAGGGGGGAGCAATCAGCCCCAGCATTTT.

The chain combines TRBV29-1 with TRBJ2-5, with a possible D match to TRBD2 (6 bases). Germline assignment: CDR1 SQVTM and CDR2 ANQGSEA. The CDR3 has 13 amino acids. V lost 6 bases and J 9 bases, leaving 20 bases between the germline ends. The CDR3 reads CSVAGTPDKAQYF. In nucleotides, the CDR3 is TGCAGCGTGGCCGGGACTCCGGATAAGGCCCAGTACTTC.

V is TRBV2 and J is TRBJ1-6, with 8 bases matching TRBD1. This CDR3 has 17 amino acids. V shed 6 bases and J 0 bases; nucleotides not matched to a gene: 7. Germline lookup yields CDR1 SNHLY and CDR2 FYNNEI. CDR3 region: CASSPNRGSSYNSPLHF. The CDR3 DNA reads as TGTGCCAGCAGCCCAAACAGGGGGAGCTCCTATAATTCACCCCTCCACTTT.

The V and J genes are TRBV19 and TRBJ2-1, with 7 bases identical to TRBD2. J gave up 6 bases and V 6 bases, and 8 bases lay outside the gene matches. Germline V gene sequence: CDR1 LNHDA, CDR2 SQIVND (reference sequence). CDR3 length equals 14 residues. The CDR3 region is CASRMIGEGNEQFF. The DNA for the CDR3 is TGTGCCAGTAGAATGATAGGGGAGGGCAATGAGCAGTTCTTC.

The rearrangement uses TRBV6-4 and TRBJ1-1; 8 bases line up with TRBD1. V dropped 6 bases and J dropped 4; count of bases not matched to a gene: 7. Germline-derived CDR1 and CDR2 are MRHNA and SNTAGT. CDR3 length equals 14 residues. DNA of the CDR3: TGTGCCAGCAGAAAAAGCACAGGGGGCACTGAAGCTTTCTTT. This codes for CASRKSTGGTEAFF.

V gene TRBV30 combines with J gene TRBJ2-3; D might be TRBD2 (6 bases). The CDR3 is made up of 12 amino acids. CDR1 and CDR2 from the germline V gene are GTSNPN and SVGIG (reference sequence). The ends were cut back, 5 bases at V and 4 bases at J, with 10 bases in the middle. The chain's CDR3 is CAWLLASDTQYF. CDR3 sequence (DNA): TGTGCCTGGTTACTAGCATCAGATACGCAGTATTTT.

The chain combines TRBV3-1 (or the pseudogene TRBV3-2) with TRBJ2-5; no firm D call. V shed 5 bases and J shed 5 bases, with 15 bases lying between them. This CDR3 contains 14 residues. Germline lookup yields CDR1 LGHDT and CDR2 YNNKEL (reference sequence). This CDR3 is CASSNNYGEETQYF. In DNA form, the CDR3 reads TGTGCCAGCAGCAACAACTATGGAGAGGAGACCCAGTACTTC.

The chain links TRBV15 to TRBJ2-3; 8 nucleotides line up with TRBD2. With V trimmed by 3 bases and J by 4 bases, 9 bases remained unmatched. Germline CDR1 is LNHNV and CDR2 is YYDKDF (reference sequence). This CDR3 is built from 16 residues. The chain's CDR3 is CATSSAGGVWADTQYF. The CDR3 DNA follows: TGTGCCACCAGCAGCGCCGGGGGGGTTTGGGCAGATACGCAGTATTTT.

The chain joins TRBV27 to TRBJ1-2; 10 bases align to TRBD1. The ends lost 5 bases at V and 4 bases at J; junction bases unmatched: 7. Germline values: CDR1 MNHEY, CDR2 SMNVEV (reference sequence). The CDR3 totals 15 residues. CDR3 protein: CASSQTDRGTYGYTF. The CDR3 nucleotides read TGTGCCAGCAGTCAGACGGACAGGGGGACCTATGGCTACACCTTC.

V is TRBV7-6 and J is TRBJ1-3, with TRBD1 as a possible D gene (6 bases). V lost 5 bases and J lost 6, with 20 bases in between. The CDR3 contains 16 residues. The germline V gene has CDR1 SGHVS and CDR2 FNYEAQ. In DNA, the CDR3 is TGTGCCAGCAGCGAGCCACGGAAGGACAGACAAAACACCATATATTTT. Amino acid sequence: CASSEPRKDRQNTIYF.

The rearrangement links TRBV5-1 to TRBJ2-3, with 8 bases aligning to TRBD2. The CDR3 is 14 residues long. With 7 bases clipped from V and 4 bases from J, the junction kept 8 bases outside the gene matches. Germline CDR1 SGHRS, CDR2 YFSETQ. In DNA, the CDR3 is TGCGCCAGCGACCCGGGGGGGCGACCAGATACGCAGTATTTT. It encodes CASDPGGRPDTQYF.

This clone is judged large. The chain couples TRBV10-1 to TRBJ2-1; D gene uncertain. The V and J ends lost 0 bases and 10 bases respectively, with 13 bases between them. The CDR3 is 14 residues long. CDR1 is WNHNN and CDR2 is SYGVQD in the germline V gene (reference sequence). CDR3 protein: CASSESGSGEEQFF. In nucleotides, the CDR3 is TGCGCCAGCAGTGAGTCTGGGTCCGGAGAGGAGCAGTTCTTC.

J is TRBJ2-7 and V is TRBV2; tentatively, D is TRBD1 (5 bases). The V gene lost 5 bases and the J gene lost 7 bases, with 12 bases spanning the gap. Germline values: CDR1 SNHLY, CDR2 FYNNEI. CDR3 size: 12 residues. In nucleotides, the CDR3 is TGTGCCAGCAGTCCCTATCGACAGGAGCAGTACTTC. Protein product: CASSPYRQEQYF.

The chain couples TRBV6-2 or TRBV6-3 to TRBJ1-1, with TRBD1 matching over 8 bases. CDR1 MNHEY and CDR2 SVGEGT come from the germline V gene. After removal of 6 bases from V and 5 bases from J, the junction contained 8 bases not matched to a gene. This CDR3 has 14 residues. The CDR3 sequence is CASSADRVGTEAFF. DNA for the CDR3: TGTGCCAGCAGCGCGGACAGGGTAGGTACTGAAGCTTTCTTT.

J is TRBJ1-1 and V is TRBV6-6; TRBD1 is a possible D gene (6 bases). Trimming cost V 6 bases and J 5 bases, with 16 bases left between them. Germline CDR1 is MNHNY and CDR2 is SVGAGI (reference sequence). The length of the CDR3 is 14 residues. The CDR3 nucleotides are TGTGCCAGCAGCATCCAGGGGTCGGGGACTGAAGCTTTCTTT. Its translation is CASSIQGSGTEAFF.

The rearrangement joins TRBV9 to TRBJ2-1; possibly TRBD2 for D (7 bases). Trimming shortened V by 2 bases and J by 6 bases, and 15 bases separated the two germline ends. The CDR3 is 15 amino acids. Germline V gene data show CDR1 as SGDLS and CDR2 as YYNGEE. CDR3 bases: TGTGCCAGCAGCGTGGGGGGGGCGACCCTCAATGAGCAGTTCTTC. It yields the protein CASSVGGATLNEQFF.

The genes are TRBV28 and TRBJ1-2; D not resolved. The CDR3 totals 12 residues. Germline values: CDR1 MDHEN, CDR2 SYDVKM. V dropped 4 bases and J dropped 6 bases, with 9 bases sitting between them. The CDR3 protein is CASSSGRNGYTF. CDR3 sequence (DNA): TGTGCCAGCAGTTCCGGGAGAAATGGCTACACCTTC.